This T cell receptor (beta chain) was recorded in a study of T cells in Graves' hyperthyroidism and ophthalmopathy. This clonotype was detected only a few times. TCR beta CDR3 sequences were amplified from RNA transcripts. A set of HTBI primers served as the primers for a first-round RT-PCR of the TCR CDR3. TCRdb processed the multiplex PCR reads anew with MiXCR; each CDR3 protein has one entry. The data hold more than 300,000 distinct CDR3 sequences, with roughly 15% observed a single time. Germline V gives CDR1 SGHTA, CDR2 FQGNSA. V lost 1 base, J lost 3 bases, and 13 bases lay in between. This CDR3 comprises 15 residues.

This clonotype originated in a woman in her twenties or thirties with Graves' ophthalmopathy. Material for sequencing was blood. This rearrangement joins TRBV7-2 to TRBJ2-7; TRBD2 might be the D (5 bases). The CDR3, as DNA: TGTGCCAGCAGCTTAGAATCGGGAACCTACTACGAGCAGTACTTC. Protein: CASSLESGTYYEQYF. Full variable domain (missing parts from reference TRBV7-2 and TRBJ2-7): GAGVSQSPSNKVTEKGKDVELRCDPISGHTALYWYRQSLGQGLEFLIYFQGNSAPDKSGLPSDRFSAERTGGSVSTLTIQRTQQEDSAVYLCASSLESGTYYEQYFGPGTRLTVT.